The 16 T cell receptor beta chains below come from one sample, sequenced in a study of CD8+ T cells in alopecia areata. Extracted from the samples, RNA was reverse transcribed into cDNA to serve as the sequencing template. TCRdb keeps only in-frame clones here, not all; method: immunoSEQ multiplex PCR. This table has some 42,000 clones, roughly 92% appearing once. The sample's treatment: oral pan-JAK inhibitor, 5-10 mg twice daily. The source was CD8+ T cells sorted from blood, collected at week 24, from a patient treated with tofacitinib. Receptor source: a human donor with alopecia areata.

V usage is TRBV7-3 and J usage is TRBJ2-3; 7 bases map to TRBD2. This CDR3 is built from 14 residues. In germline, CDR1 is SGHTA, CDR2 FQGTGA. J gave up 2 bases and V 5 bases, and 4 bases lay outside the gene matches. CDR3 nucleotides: TGTGCCAGCAGCGCCGGGACTAACACAGATACGCAGTATTTT. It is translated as CASSAGTNTDTQYF.

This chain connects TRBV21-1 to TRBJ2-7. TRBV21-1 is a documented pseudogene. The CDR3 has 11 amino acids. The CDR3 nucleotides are TGTGCCAGCAACCTGATCTACGAGCAGTACTTC. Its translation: CASNLIYEQYF.

Here the CDR3 reads CSVRGLAGTYEQYF. CDR3 nucleotides: TGCAGCGTTCGGGGACTAGCGGGGACCTACGAGCAGTACTTC. The genes are TRBV29-1 and TRBJ2-7, with TRBD2 matching over 13 bases. The germline V gene encodes CDR1 SQVTM and CDR2 ANQGSEA. This CDR3 region has 14 residues. After removal of 5 bases from V and 2 bases from J, the junction contained 3 bases not matched to a gene.

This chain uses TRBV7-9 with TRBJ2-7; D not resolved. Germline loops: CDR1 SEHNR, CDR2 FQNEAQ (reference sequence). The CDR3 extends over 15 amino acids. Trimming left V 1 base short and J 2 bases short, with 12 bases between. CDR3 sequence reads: CASSLDNLSTYEQYF. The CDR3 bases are TGTGCCAGCAGCTTAGATAACCTCTCTACCTACGAGCAGTACTTC. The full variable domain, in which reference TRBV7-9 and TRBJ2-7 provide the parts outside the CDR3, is DTGVSQNPRHKITKRGQNVTFRCDPISEHNRLYWYRQTLGQGPEFLTYFQNEAQLEKSRLLSDRFSAERPKGSFSTLEIQRTEQGDSAMYLCASSLDNLSTYEQYFGPGTRLTVT.

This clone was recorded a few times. The CDR3 loop reads CASSYGGGGLEQYF. In DNA, the CDR3 is TGTGCCAGCAGTTATGGGGGAGGAGGCCTCGAGCAGTACTTC. The chain recombines TRBV28 with TRBJ2-7, with D maybe TRBD2 (6 bases). Germline V gene sequence: CDR1 MDHEN, CDR2 SYDVKM. The CDR3 loop spans 14 amino acids. The V gene lost 4 bases and the J gene lost 6 bases, with 16 bases spanning the gap.

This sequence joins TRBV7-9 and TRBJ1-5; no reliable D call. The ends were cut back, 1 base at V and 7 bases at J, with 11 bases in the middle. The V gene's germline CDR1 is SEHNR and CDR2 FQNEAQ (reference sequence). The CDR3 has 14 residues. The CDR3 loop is CASSLGGWRQPQHF. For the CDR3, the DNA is TGTGCCAGCAGCTTAGGTGGGTGGCGGCAGCCCCAGCATTTT.

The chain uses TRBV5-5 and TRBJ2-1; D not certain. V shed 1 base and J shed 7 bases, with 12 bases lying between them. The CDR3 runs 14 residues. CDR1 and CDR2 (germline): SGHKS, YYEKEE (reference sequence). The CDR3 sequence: CASSLFTSLNEQFF. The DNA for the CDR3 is TGTGCCAGCAGCTTGTTCACCAGCTTGAATGAGCAGTTCTTC.

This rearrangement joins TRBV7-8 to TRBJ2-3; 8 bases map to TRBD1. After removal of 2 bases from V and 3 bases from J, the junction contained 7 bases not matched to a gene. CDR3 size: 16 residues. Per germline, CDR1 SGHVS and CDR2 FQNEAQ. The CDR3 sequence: CASSLLDRVETDTQYF. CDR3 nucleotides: TGTGCCAGCAGCTTATTGGACAGGGTAGAGACAGATACGCAGTATTTT.

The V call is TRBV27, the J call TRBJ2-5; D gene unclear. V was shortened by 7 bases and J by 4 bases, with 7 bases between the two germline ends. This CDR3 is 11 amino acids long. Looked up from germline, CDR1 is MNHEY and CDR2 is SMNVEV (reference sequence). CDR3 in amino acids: CASTLGETQYF. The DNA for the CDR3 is TGTGCCAGCACCTTGGGAGAGACCCAGTACTTC.

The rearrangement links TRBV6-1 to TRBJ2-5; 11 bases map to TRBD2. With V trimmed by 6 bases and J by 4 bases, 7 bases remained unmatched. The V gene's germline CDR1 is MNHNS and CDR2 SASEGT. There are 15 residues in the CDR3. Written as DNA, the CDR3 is TGTGCCAGCAGACTACTAGCGGGGGCTATAGAGACCCAGTACTTC. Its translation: CASRLLAGAIETQYF.

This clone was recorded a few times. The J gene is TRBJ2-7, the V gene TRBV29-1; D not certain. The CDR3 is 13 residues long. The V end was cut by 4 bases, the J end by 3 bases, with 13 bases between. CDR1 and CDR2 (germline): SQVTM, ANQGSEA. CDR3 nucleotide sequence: TGCAGCGTTGGCCAGAGGACCAACTACGAGCAGTACTTC. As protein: CSVGQRTNYEQYF.

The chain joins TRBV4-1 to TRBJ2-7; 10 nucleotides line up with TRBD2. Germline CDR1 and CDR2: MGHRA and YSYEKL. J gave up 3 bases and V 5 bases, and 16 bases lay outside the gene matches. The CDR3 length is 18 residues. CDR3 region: CASSTERGGLGRVYEQYF. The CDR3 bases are TGCGCCAGCAGCACAGAGCGGGGGGGCCTAGGTCGCGTCTACGAGCAGTACTTC.

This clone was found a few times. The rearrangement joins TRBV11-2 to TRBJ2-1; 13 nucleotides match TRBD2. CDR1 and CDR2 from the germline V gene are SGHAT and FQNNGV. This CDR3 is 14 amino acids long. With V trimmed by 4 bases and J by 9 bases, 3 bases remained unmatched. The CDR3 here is CASSSGLAGSEQFF. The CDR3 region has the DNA TGTGCCAGCAGCTCGGGACTAGCGGGGAGTGAGCAGTTCTTC.

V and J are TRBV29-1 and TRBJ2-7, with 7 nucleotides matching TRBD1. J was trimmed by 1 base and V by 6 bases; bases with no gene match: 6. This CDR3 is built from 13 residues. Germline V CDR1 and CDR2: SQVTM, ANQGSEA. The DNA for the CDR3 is TGCAGCGTGGACGGGACAGATTCCTACGAGCAGTACTTC. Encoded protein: CSVDGTDSYEQYF.

The CDR3 DNA reads TGTGCCACCAGCAGAGGTGTCGAGGAAGTCTACGAGCAGTACTTC. Translation: CATSRGVEEVYEQYF. The rearrangement uses TRBV15 and TRBJ2-7, with no clear D. Looked up from germline, CDR1 is LNHNV and CDR2 is YYDKDF (reference sequence). The CDR3 is made up of 15 amino acids. The ends were cut back, 1 base at V and 3 bases at J, with 13 bases in the middle.

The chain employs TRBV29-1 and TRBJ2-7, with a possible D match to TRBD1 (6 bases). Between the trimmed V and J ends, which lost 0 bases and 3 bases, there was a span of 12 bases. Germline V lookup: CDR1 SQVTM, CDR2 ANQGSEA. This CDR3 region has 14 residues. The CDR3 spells CSVEEGAGDYEQYF. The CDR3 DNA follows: TGCAGCGTTGAAGAGGGGGCAGGGGACTACGAGCAGTACTTC.